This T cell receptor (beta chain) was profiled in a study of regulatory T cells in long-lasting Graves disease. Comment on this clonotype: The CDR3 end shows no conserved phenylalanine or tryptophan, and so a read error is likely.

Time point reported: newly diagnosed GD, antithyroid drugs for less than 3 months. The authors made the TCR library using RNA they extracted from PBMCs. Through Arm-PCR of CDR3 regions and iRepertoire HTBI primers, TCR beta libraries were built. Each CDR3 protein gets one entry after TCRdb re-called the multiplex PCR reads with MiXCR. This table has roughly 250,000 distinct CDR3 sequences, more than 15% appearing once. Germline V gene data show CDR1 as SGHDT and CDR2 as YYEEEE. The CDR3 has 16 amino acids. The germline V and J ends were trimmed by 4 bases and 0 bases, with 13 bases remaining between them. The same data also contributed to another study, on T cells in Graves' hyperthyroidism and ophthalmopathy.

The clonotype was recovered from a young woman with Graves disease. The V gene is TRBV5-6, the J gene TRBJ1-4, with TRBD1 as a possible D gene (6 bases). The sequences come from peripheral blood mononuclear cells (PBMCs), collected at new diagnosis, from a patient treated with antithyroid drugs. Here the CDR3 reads CASSKGRGTTNEKLFL. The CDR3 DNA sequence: TGTGCCAGCAGCAAAGGCAGGGGCACAACTAATGAAAAACTGTTTCTT.